The subject of this entry is one TCR beta chain. Its antigen is undetermined. The data were obtained in a study of response to subunit inactivated influenza vaccine. TCRdb re-called the RT-PCR reads through MiXCR, storing one row per CDR3 protein. This table holds roughly 700,000 distinct CDR3 sequences, about 14% found once. Overall study findings and caveats: Few additional T cells are recruited per seasonal influenza vaccination, authors suggested.

CDR1 and CDR2 from the germline V gene are LGHNA and YSLEER. The CDR3 consists of 14 residues. The V and J ends lost 4 bases and 10 bases respectively, with 17 bases between them. This specimen was PBMCs from blood, taken 14 to 15 days before vaccination. The receptor was derived from a man aged 45-60 years who received an inactivated influenza vaccine. This chain connects TRBV4-3 to TRBJ2-1; TRBD2 is a possible D gene (6 bases). The CDR3 sequence: CASSLGTATWEQFF. The CDR3 DNA reads as TGCGCCAGCAGCCTAGGGACTGCCACATGGGAGCAGTTCTTC.